This TCR beta chain was identified in a study of T cells in Graves' hyperthyroidism and ophthalmopathy (dated by TCRdb to about 2019). With regard to the full study: Peripheral blood samples were taken at the time of initial diagnosis, prior to any treatment. To identify distinguishing TCR V-J signatures, a discovery cohort of 90 to 100 patients was used, comprising roughly 45 with Graves' ophthalmopathy and around 57 with stable Graves' hyperthyroidism. Whether ophthalmopathy could be predicted prospectively was tested in an independent validation cohort made up of roughly 19 hyperthyroidism patients plus 17 patients who later progressed to ophthalmopathy. The 75 to 100 discovery patients were divided at random into training and test sets in a 7:3 ratio. Thyroid tissue and blood T-cell repertoires from roughly 6 Graves' hyperthyroidism patients were also compared in the study. After blood sampling, hyperthyroidism patients were treated with methimazole at a starting dose of 30 mg daily, and ophthalmopathy patients were treated with high-dose intravenous methylprednisolone. The paper describes TCR Vbeta CDR3 sequencing of 120 to 150 peripheral blood samples, made up of under 50 ophthalmopathy patients, 70 to 80 hyperthyroidism patients and 17 progressor patients. Study-wide conclusions, independent of this receptor: Ophthalmopathy was separated from stable hyperthyroidism by a 13 V-J signature model, with about 88% sensitivity and just over 81% specificity obtained in cross-validation and 80%/75% obtained in testing. Blood samples also contained most of the expanded thyroid clonotypes (frequency above 0.001), which suggests that blood repertoires may reflect thyroid immune responses. No statistical method was used to set the sample size in advance, and investigators knew the group allocation. In validation, the model predicted progression to ophthalmopathy with approximately 70% sensitivity and about 72% specificity, a median of around 6.6 months before onset.

The TCR beta CDR3 regions were amplified from RNA transcripts. The first round of RT-PCR for the TCR CDR3 was performed with the HTBI primer set and the Qiagen OneStep RT-PCR kit. Libraries were constructed in a second round of multiplex PCR, after which size selection and purification were performed. The libraries were sequenced on an Illumina HiSeq2000 using paired-end 100 bp reads. The authors processed their data as follows. SOAPnuke was used to process the raw data, with reads discarded if the reads contained adapters or uncalled bases, had a mean Phred below 15, or lacked an exact constant-primer or identifier match. High-quality paired reads were merged with COPE v1.2.5, and unique nucleotide sequences were defined as clonotypes. MiTCR v1.1 was used to align clonotypes to the IMGT TRBV, TRBD and TRBJ reference segments. The analysis included only V-J combinations with a frequency above 0.0001, which together covered more than 98% of the repertoires. The TCS score was defined as F50 (clonal expansion) divided by E x V (chaos), with BLOSUM62-based TCRdist calculated between CDR3 peptides within each V-J. Welch's t-statistics and random forest reduced 450 to 600 V-J features to 13, which were used in a naive Bayes classifier (R e1071). TCRdb reran the public reads through fastp at Q25 and MiXCR, keeping productive beta chains. Rows merge per CDR3 protein into single entries with the most common DNA and genes. The V and J calls reflect TCRdb's pipeline rather than the authors' work. The sample table holds 300,000 to 450,000 distinct CDR3 sequences, of which more than 12% were seen once. Of the sample, 15% to 20% falls within the top ten clones.

For CDR1 and CDR2, the germline V gene (reference sequence) lists LNHNV and YYDKDF. The V and J ends are trimmed by 2 bases and 6 bases, leaving 13 bases between them. The cysteine opens and the phenylalanine closes a CDR3 of 14 amino acids. The sequence is cut down to CDR3 DNA, 42 bases in frame from base 1. Ophthalmopathy patients had moderately to severely active disease, with a Clinical Activity Score of 3 or more, a NOSPECS grade of 4 or more, and a disease duration of less than 3 months. The study excluded patients with uncontrolled infections, other autoimmune diseases, pregnancy or lactation. Diagnoses relied on clinical symptoms, serum thyroxine and TRAb, thyroid ultrasound and orbital computed tomography. PBMCs were isolated from 7.5 to 10 ml of fresh peripheral blood by Ficoll-Paque density gradient centrifugation. Total RNA was extracted using Trizol reagent, and RNA quality was assessed on an Agilent 2100 Bioanalyzer.

This clonotype was seen only a few times. Its antigen is not yet known. It has no much larger one-base neighbor in the sample; base qualities were not kept. This sequence was found in a woman aged 30 to 39 with Graves' ophthalmopathy. In this chain, TRBV15 is recombined with TRBJ1-2; matching of 6 bases hints at TRBD1 as the D gene. Sequencing was carried out using blood. The CDR3 has the sequence CATSRTRDTDGYTF. In nucleotides, the sequence is TGTGCCACCAGCAGAACGCGGGACACCGATGGCTACACCTTC.